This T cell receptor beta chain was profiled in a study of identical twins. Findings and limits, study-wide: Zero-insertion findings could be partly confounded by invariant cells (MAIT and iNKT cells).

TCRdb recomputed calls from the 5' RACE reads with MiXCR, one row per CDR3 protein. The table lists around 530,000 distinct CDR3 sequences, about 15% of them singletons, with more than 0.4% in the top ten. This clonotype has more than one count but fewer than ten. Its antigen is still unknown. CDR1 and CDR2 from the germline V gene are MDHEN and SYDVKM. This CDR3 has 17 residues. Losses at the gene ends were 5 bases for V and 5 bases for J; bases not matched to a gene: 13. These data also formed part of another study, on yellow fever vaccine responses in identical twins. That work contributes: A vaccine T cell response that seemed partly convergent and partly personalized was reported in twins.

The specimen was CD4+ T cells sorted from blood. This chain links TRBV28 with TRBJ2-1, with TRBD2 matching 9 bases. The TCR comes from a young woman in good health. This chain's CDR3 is CASSIPPGAGGNNEQFF. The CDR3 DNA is TGTGCCAGCAGTATCCCCCCGGGCGCGGGGGGGAACAATGAGCAGTTCTTC.